The clone carrying this TCR beta chain occurred once. The antigen remains unidentified. This sample is drawn from a study of PD-1 blockade in classical Hodgkin lymphoma. Points from the study as a whole: A reduction in baseline TCR diversity was reportedly seen in newly diagnosed patients relative to healthy donors. Exclusion was applied to patients who started nivolumab under 1 year after ASCT.

Time point in this sample: cycle 4 day 1 (C4D1), after 5 to 7 weeks of nivolumab. The patients all showed relapse after autologous stem cell transplantation, while their brentuximab vedotin exposure varied. Germline values: CDR1 SGHTA, CDR2 FQGNSA. CDR3 length: 16 amino acids. V dropped 0 bases and J dropped 4 bases, with 15 bases sitting between them. Generated by immunoSEQ multiplex PCR, the TCRdb table keeps only in-frame clones and is missing some. The profile covers 90,000 to 140,000 clones, with 89% appearing a single time and roughly 19% taken by the ten largest. This clonotype was obtained from a human donor with classical Hodgkin lymphoma. The V gene is TRBV7-2, the J gene TRBJ1-1; D uncertain. This specimen was peripheral blood mononuclear cells (PBMCs), taken before the fourth cycle of nivolumab. CDR3 protein: CASSLAGIRVATEAFF. DNA for the CDR3: TGTGCCAGCAGCTTAGCAGGGATTAGGGTGGCCACTGAAGCTTTCTTT.